This TCR beta chain was sequenced in a study of cytomegalovirus exposure and HLA in healthy donors. About the research overall: Early release data held about 85 million unique TCRs from HLA-typed donors.

Overall study results and limits: Most of the TCR beta V segments (in an earlier analysis) were productive either about 87% or about 30% of the time. Cytomegalovirus status was reportedly diagnosed by the classifier with high sensitivity and specificity.

The V gene's germline CDR1 is GTSNPN and CDR2 SVGIG (reference sequence). The CDR3 has 14 amino acids. This clone was seen a single time. The antigen remains unidentified. The junction departs from the called germline gene at one end, perhaps through a read error. PCR employed 60 Vbeta and 13 Jbeta primers. Original processing methods: It was a later analysis that counted 83 million or so unique TCR beta chains, of which around 11 million were shared. Using immunoSEQ multiplex PCR, the repertoire was profiled, and TCRdb retains in-frame clones only, with some absent. Clonal size and the V and J genes are those of that table, whereas D and trimming came from the DNA. Seen here are about 98,000 clones, 70% to 80% observed once, and the top ten hold 9.5% to 13%.

The sequence came from a man between 18 and 35 years old in good health and CMV-seropositive. The source material was PBMCs. The chain employs TRBV30 and TRBJ1-1; possibly TRBD1 for D (5 bases). Here the CDR3 reads CARSRTGVGTEAFF. CDR3 coding DNA: TGTGCCCGGAGTAGGACGGGGGTGGGCACTGAAGCTTTCTTT. The full variable domain, its missing parts supplied by reference TRBV30 and TRBJ1-1, is SQTIHQWPATLVQPVGSPLSLECTVEGTSNPNLYWYRQAAGRGLQLLFYSVGIGQISSEVPQNLSASRPQDRQFILSSKKLLLSDSGFYLCARSRTGVGTEAFFGQGTRLTVV.